This T cell receptor beta chain emerged from a study of blood T cell repertoires in COVID-19. Trimming removed 3 bases from V and 0 bases from J; junction bases left unmatched: 4. The CDR3 extends over 17 amino acids. CDR1 is KGHSH, CDR2 LQKENI, per germline. TCRdb's copy holds only in-frame clones and misses some; the assay was immunoSEQ multiplex PCR. Of about 110,000 clones detected, roughly 85% appear once; the ten largest clones hold 2.4%. Input material: peripheral blood. J is TRBJ2-1 and V is TRBV18; 11 bases are shared with TRBD2. The TCR originated in a human donor in a cohort sampled during active COVID-19. The CDR3 sequence: CASSPLAGGGSYNEQFF. CDR3 sequence (DNA): TGTGCCAGCTCACCTTTAGCGGGAGGGGGCTCCTACAATGAGCAGTTCTTC.